This TCR beta chain was documented in a study of blood T cells in healthy people across ages. This clonotype has only a few counts. Together with a sample-barcoded 5' primer, a J-beta primer mix was included in a second PCR lasting about 7 to 11 cycles. TCRdb re-called the 5' RACE reads with MiXCR, one entry per CDR3 protein. The table shows about 640,000 distinct CDR3 sequences, with about 30% occurring only once. V was clipped by 5 bases and J by 6 bases; unmatched bases: 14. Germline V gene lookup returns CDR1 ENHRY and CDR2 SYGVKD. The CDR3 extends over 16 amino acids. The chain links TRBV10-3 to TRBJ2-7, with 9 bases matching TRBD2. The receptor comes from a woman older than 75 in good health. The sequenced sample consisted of blood. DNA for the CDR3: TGTGCCATCAGTCCCCCCGTGGCGGGAGGGCCTAGCGAGCAGTACTTC. Its translation is CAISPPVAGGPSEQYF.